This T cell receptor (beta chain) is from a study of blood T cell repertoires in COVID-19. Overall study context: Both acute and convalescent COVID-19 samples were obtained from the United States, Italy and Spain. The analysed material was cDNA or gDNA that came from T cells, B-cell-depleted T cells, or PBMCs.

This CDR3 region has 14 residues. The germline V gene has CDR1 SGHTA and CDR2 FQGTGA. V was cut by 3 bases and J by 2 bases, with 9 bases left in between. Original processing notes: Reference gene primer amplification gave estimated nucleated cell counts. The protocol was immunoSEQ multiplex PCR, while the TCRdb copy is restricted to in-frame clones and leaves out a portion. The V and J calls and the clone size are those of that table, but D and trimming were determined from the DNA. This sample has 30,000 to 40,000 clones; around 90% occur once, and the top ten carry around 6.5%. The TCR was taken from a human donor in a cohort sampled during active COVID-19. The sequencing input was peripheral blood. The chain joins TRBV7-3 to TRBJ2-3; possible D gene TRBD1, 6 bases. CDR3 coding DNA: TGTGCCAGCAGCTTCGGACAGTACACAGATACGCAGTATTTT. This codes for CASSFGQYTDTQYF.